This entry lists 6 T cell receptor beta chains sequenced from one sample in a study of cytomegalovirus exposure and HLA in healthy donors. It was with 60 Vbeta and 13 Jbeta primers that the PCR ran. Only in-frame clones appear in the TCRdb table, and some are missing; sequencing was by immunoSEQ multiplex PCR. The repertoire holds about 140,000 clones, with approximately 80% as singletons. Sample: PBMCs. These receptors all stem from a man in his forties in good health and CMV-seronegative.

The chain joins TRBV27 to TRBJ2-2, with TRBD2 matching over 12 bases. Trimming at V came to 5 bases and at J to 6 bases, leaving 7 bases not matched to a gene. Looked up from germline, CDR1 is MNHEY and CDR2 is SMNVEV (reference sequence). CDR3 length: 16 amino acids. CDR3 region: CASSLAGGPTAGELFF. The CDR3, as DNA: TGTGCCAGCAGTCTAGCGGGAGGGCCTACCGCCGGGGAGCTGTTTTTT.

V gene TRBV4-3 combines with J gene TRBJ2-2; the match to TRBD1 covers 9 bases. V was pared by 0 bases and J by 4 bases, with 15 bases of the junction left unmatched. This CDR3 is 20 amino acids long. Germline values: CDR1 LGHNA, CDR2 YSLEER. CDR3 coding DNA: TGCGCCAGCAGCCAAGACGCTGGGGGATTCCGGGACAGGGCCACCGGGGAGCTGTTTTTT. It translates to CASSQDAGGFRDRATGELFF.

The gene calls are TRBV19 and TRBJ2-2; TRBD1 agrees at 11 bases. The V segment lost 5 bases and the J segment 6 bases; nucleotides outside the gene matches: 5. The CDR3 covers 15 residues. Germline assignment: CDR1 LNHDA and CDR2 SQIVND (reference sequence). CDR3 nucleotides: TGTGCCAGTAGTCGGACAGGGGGCCTTCCCGGGGAGCTGTTTTTT. Protein sequence: CASSRTGGLPGELFF.

The DNA for the CDR3 is TGTGCCAGCAGTGGCAAGGGACAGGCTGAGTTGGACTACGAGCAGTACTTC. Amino acids: CASSGKGQAELDYEQYF. The chain links TRBV6-1 to TRBJ2-7; TRBD1 agrees at 8 bases. From germline, CDR1 is MNHNS and CDR2 SASEGT. The V gene end was trimmed by 4 bases and the J gene end by 3 bases; junction bases not matched to a gene: 14. The CDR3 is 17 residues long.

The CDR3 DNA reads as TGTGCCAGCAGTCCCAGACAGGGACGGACAGATACGCAGTATTTT. Translated, it gives CASSPRQGRTDTQYF. The J gene is TRBJ2-3, the V gene TRBV25-1; 7 bases line up with TRBD1. This CDR3 has 15 residues. Losses at the gene ends were 5 bases for V and 3 bases for J; bases not matched to a gene: 8. Looked up from germline, CDR1 is MGHDK and CDR2 is SYGVNS.

This clone was seen only a few times. In nucleotides, the CDR3 is TGTGTCATCACAGGACAGGGCGGGACCTACGAGCAGTACTTC. It yields the protein CVITGQGGTYEQYF. The chain carries TRBV7-5 and TRBJ2-7; TRBD1 is taken as the D call from the table, unchecked against the DNA. TRBV7-5 is listed as a pseudogene. This CDR3 contains 14 residues.